This T cell receptor (beta chain) is from a study of T cells in Graves' hyperthyroidism and ophthalmopathy. Patients were excluded because of uncontrolled infection, other autoimmune disease, pregnancy or lactation. This CDR3 is built from 13 residues. V dropped 5 bases and J dropped 4; count of bases not matched to a gene: 1. Germline-derived CDR1 and CDR2 are SGHTA and FQGTGA. The CDR3 regions of TCR beta were amplified from RNA transcripts. Primed by the HTBI set, a first-round RT-PCR was run on the TCR CDR3. MiXCR, run by TCRdb on the multiplex PCR reads, gives a single entry per CDR3 protein. This repertoire shows under 450,000 distinct CDR3 sequences, more than 15% found once; its top ten account for about 7.7%. This clonotype was detected many times.

The sample consisted of blood. The chain carries TRBV7-3 and TRBJ2-7; 11 bases are shared with TRBD2. The sequence was collected from a woman aged 18-29 years with Graves' hyperthyroidism. CDR3 protein: CASSRLAGYEQYF. In nucleotides, the CDR3 is TGTGCCAGCAGCCGACTAGCGGGGTACGAGCAGTACTTC.